The subject of this entry is one TCR beta chain. What it binds is not known. This record belongs to a study of cytotoxic CD8 clonotypes in ibrutinib-treated CLL. Target depth was 1 in 200,000 to 1 in 1 million T cells, about 10x per clonotype. TCRdb keeps only in-frame clones here, not all; method: immunoSEQ multiplex PCR. The sample carries about 160,000 clones, about four fifths recorded once. Regarding the study as a whole: Baseline clonality, higher than in age-matched healthy donors, tracked circulating CD8+ T-cell counts. The public clonotypes identified were infrequent and showed contraction or stability on treatment.

The CDR3 has 15 residues. The germline V gene encodes CDR1 SGHNT and CDR2 YYREEE (reference sequence). Losses at the gene ends were 2 bases for V and 5 bases for J; bases not matched to a gene: 7. The chain combines TRBV5-4 with TRBJ1-1; TRBD1 aligns across 9 bases. Source: PBMCs, taken after 24 months of ibrutinib treatment. The TCR originated in a human donor with chronic lymphocytic leukemia. The CDR3 nucleotides are TGTGCCAGCAGCTTCACCGGGACAGGGCGGACTGAAGCTTTCTTT. This codes for CASSFTGTGRTEAFF.